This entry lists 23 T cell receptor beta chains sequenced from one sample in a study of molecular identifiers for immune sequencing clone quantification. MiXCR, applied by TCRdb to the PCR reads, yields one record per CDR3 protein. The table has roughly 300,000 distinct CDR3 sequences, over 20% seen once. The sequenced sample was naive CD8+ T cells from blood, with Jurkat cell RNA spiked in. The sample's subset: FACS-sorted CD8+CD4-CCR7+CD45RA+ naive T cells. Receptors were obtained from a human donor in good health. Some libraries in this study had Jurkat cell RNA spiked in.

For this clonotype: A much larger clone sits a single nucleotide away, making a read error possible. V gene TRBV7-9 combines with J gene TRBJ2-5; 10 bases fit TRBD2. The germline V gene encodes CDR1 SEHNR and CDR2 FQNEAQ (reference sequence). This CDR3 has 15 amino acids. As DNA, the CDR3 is TGTGCCAGCAGCTTACCTTACGGACTAGCGGAGAGCCAGTACTTC. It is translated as CASSLPYGLAESQYF.

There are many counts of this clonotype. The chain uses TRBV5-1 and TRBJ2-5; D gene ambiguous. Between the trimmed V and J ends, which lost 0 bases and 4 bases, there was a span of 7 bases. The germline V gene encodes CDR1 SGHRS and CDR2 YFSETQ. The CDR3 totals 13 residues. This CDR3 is CASSLEWGETQYF. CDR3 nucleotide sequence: TGCGCCAGCAGCTTGGAGTGGGGAGAGACCCAGTACTTC.

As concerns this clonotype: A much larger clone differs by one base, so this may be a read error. DNA of the CDR3: TGTGCCAGCAGCTTAGTAGGTCCGGCTGCAGATACGCAGTATTTT. It encodes CASSLVGPAADTQYF. The rearrangement links TRBV11-2 to TRBJ2-3; D gene uncertain. The CDR3 is made up of 15 amino acids. V was trimmed by 1 base and J by 4 bases, leaving 12 bases between them. Germline V gene data show CDR1 as SGHAT and CDR2 as FQNNGV. Full variable domain (rest looked up from reference TRBV11-2 and TRBJ2-3): EAGVAQSPRYKIIEKRQSVAFWCNPISGHATLYWYQQILGQGPKLLIQFQNNGVVDDSQLPKDRFSAERLKGVDSTLKIQPAKLEDSAVYLCASSLVGPAADTQYFGPGTRLTVL.

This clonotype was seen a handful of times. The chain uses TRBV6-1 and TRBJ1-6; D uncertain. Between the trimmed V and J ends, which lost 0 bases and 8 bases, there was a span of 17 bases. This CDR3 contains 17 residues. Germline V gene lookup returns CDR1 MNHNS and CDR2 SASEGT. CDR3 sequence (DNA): TGTGCCAGCAGTGAAGCTGAGGGTCAACGTGAGGATTCACCCCTCCACTTT. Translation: CASSEAEGQREDSPLHF.

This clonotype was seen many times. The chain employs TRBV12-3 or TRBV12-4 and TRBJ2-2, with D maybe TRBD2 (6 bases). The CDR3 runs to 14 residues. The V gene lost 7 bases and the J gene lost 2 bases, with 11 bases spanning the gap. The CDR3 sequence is CASIRGSNTGELFF. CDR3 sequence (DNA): TGTGCCAGCATCCGGGGGTCCAACACCGGGGAGCTGTTTTTT.

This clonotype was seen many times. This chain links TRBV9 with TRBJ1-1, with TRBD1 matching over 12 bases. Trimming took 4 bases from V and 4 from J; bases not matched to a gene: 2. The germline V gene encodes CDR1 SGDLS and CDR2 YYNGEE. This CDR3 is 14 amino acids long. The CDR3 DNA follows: TGTGCCAGCAGCATGGGACAGGGGGCCACTGAAGCTTTCTTT. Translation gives CASSMGQGATEAFF.

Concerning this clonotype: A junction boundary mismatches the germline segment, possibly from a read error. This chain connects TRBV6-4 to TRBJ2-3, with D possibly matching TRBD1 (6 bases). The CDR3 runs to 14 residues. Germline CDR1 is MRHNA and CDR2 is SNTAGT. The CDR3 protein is CASSRQALADMQYF. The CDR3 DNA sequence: TGTGCCAGCAGTCGACAGGCATTAGCAGATATGCAGTATTTT.

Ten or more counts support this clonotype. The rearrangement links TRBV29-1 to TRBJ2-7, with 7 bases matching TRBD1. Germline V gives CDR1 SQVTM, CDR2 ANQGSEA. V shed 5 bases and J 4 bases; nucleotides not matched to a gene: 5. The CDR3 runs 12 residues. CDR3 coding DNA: TGCAGCGTTTTGACAGGGCCTTACGAGCAGTACTTC. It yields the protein CSVLTGPYEQYF.

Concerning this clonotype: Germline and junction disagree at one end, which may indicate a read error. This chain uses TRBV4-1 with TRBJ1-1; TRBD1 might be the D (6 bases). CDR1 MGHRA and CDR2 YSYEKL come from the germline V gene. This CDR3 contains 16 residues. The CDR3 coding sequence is TGCGCCCGCAGCCAAGGGGGGGGGGTAATGAACACTGAAGCTTTCTTT. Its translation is CARSQGGGVMNTEAFF.

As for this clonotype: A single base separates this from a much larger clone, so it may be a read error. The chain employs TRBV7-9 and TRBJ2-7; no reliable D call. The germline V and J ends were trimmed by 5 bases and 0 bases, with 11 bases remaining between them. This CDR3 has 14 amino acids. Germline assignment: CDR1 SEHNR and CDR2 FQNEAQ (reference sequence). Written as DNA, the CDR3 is TGTGCCAGCAGCAGGCAAGGGTACTCCTACGAGCAGTACTTC. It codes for CASSRQGYSYEQYF. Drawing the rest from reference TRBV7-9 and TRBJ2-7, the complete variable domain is DTGVSQNPRHKITKRGQNVTFRCDPISEHNRLYWYRQTLGQGPEFLTYFQNEAQLEKSRLLSDRFSAERPKGSFSTLEIQRTEQGDSAMYLCASSRQGYSYEQYFGPGTRLTVT.

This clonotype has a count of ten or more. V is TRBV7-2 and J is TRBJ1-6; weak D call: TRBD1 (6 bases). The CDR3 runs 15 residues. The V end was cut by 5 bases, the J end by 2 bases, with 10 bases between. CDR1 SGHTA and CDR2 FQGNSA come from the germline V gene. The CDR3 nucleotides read TGTGCCAGCAGCCCGCGGACAGCCTATAATTCACCCCTCCACTTT. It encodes CASSPRTAYNSPLHF.

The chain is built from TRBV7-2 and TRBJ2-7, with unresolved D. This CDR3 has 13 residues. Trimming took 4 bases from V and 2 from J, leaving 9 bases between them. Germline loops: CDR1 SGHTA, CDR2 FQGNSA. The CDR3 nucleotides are TGTGCCAGCAGCTACCCGCTCGCCTACGAGCAGTACTTC. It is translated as CASSYPLAYEQYF.

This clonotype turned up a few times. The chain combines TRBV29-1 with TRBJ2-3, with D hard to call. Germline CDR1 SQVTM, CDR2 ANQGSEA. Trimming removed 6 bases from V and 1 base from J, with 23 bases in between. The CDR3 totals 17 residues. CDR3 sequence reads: CSVAPFGRQLGTDTQYF. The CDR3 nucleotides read TGCAGCGTGGCCCCTTTTGGCAGGCAACTTGGCACAGATACGCAGTATTTT.

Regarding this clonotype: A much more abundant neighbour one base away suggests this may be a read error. The CDR3 reads CASGSTSGGLQETRYF. The CDR3 DNA sequence: TGTGCCAGCGGATCGACTAGCGGGGGACTCCAAGAGACCCGGTACTTC. The chain couples TRBV6-6 to TRBJ2-5; 12 bases line up with TRBD2. Germline CDR1 is MNHNY and CDR2 is SVGAGI (reference sequence). The CDR3 loop spans 16 amino acids.

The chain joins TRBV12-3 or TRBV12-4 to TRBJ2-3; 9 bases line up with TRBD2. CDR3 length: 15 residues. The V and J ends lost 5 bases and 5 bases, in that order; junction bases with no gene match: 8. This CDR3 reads CASSVDGSGRDTQYF. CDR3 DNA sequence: TGTGCCAGCAGTGTCGATGGTAGCGGGAGAGATACGCAGTATTTT.

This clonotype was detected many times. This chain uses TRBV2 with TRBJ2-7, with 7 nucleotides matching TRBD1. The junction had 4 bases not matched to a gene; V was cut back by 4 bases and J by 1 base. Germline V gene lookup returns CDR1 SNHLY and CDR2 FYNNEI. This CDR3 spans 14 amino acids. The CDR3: CASSAPGQSYEQYF. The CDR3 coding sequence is TGTGCCAGCAGTGCCCCGGGACAGTCCTACGAGCAGTACTTC.

The CDR3 sequence is CASSQHVGLAVVEQYF. The CDR3 DNA is TGTGCCAGCAGCCAACACGTTGGACTAGCGGTGGTCGAGCAGTACTTC. This chain uses TRBV14 with TRBJ2-7; the match to TRBD2 covers 10 bases. Per the germline V gene, CDR1 is SGHDN and CDR2 is FVKESK. Unmatched junction bases numbered 10, after V lost 2 bases and J lost 6 bases. CDR3 length: 16 amino acids.

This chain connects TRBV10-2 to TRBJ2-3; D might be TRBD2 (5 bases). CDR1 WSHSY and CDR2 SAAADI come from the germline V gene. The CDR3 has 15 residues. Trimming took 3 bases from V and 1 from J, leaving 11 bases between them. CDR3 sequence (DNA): TGCGCCAGCAGTGAATGGGCGGGCGGCACAGATACGCAGTATTTT. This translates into CASSEWAGGTDTQYF.

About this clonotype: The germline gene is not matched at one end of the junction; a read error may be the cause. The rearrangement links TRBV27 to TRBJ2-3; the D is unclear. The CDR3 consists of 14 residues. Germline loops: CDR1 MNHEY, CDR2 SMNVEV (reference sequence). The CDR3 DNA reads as TGTGCCGGCAGTTCGTTCCCTACTGCCGATACGCAGTATTTT. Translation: CAGSSFPTADTQYF.

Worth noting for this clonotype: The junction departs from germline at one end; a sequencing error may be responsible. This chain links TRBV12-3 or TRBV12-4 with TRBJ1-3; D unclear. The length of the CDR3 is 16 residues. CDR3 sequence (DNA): TGTGCCAGCAGTTTTTACAGCGCGAGCTCTGGAAACACCATACATTTT. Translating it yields CASSFYSASSGNTIHF.

This CDR3 is CSGNLGVKPEAFF. The DNA of the CDR3 is TGCAGCGGCAATTTGGGGGTTAAGCCTGAAGCTTTCTTT. V gene TRBV29-1 combines with J gene TRBJ1-1, with a tentative D call TRBD1 (5 bases). This CDR3 has 13 amino acids. Deletions cut 7 bases from V and 6 bases from J, with 18 bases between. Looked up from germline, CDR1 is SQVTM and CDR2 is ANQGSEA.

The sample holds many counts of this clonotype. The CDR3 region is CASTPTGSLQPQHF. CDR3 in DNA: TGTGCCAGCACGCCCACAGGGTCTTTACAGCCCCAGCATTTT. This chain uses TRBV6-6 with TRBJ1-5, with D maybe TRBD1 (6 bases). Germline values: CDR1 MNHNY, CDR2 SVGAGI (reference sequence). CDR3 length: 14 residues. Trimming cost V 7 bases and J 7 bases, with 17 bases left between them.

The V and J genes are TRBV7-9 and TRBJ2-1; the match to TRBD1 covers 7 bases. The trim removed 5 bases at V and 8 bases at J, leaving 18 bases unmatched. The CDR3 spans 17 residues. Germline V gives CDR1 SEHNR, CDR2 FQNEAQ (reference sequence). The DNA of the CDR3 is TGTGCCAGCAGCAGGCGACTGGCAGGGGGTATCGGGTATGAGCAGTTCTTC. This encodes CASSRRLAGGIGYEQFF.